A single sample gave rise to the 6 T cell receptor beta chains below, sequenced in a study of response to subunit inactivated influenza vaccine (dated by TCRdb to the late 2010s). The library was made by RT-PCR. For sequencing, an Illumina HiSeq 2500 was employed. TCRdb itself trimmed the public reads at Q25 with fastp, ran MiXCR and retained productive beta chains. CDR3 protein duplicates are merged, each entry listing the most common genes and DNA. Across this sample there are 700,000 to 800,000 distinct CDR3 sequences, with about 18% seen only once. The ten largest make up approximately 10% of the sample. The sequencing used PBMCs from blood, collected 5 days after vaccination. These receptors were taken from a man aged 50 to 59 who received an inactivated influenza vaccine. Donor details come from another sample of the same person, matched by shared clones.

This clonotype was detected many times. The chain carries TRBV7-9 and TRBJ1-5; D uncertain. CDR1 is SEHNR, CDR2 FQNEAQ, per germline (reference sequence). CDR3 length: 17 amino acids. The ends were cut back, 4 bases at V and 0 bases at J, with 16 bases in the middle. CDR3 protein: CASSYVTDAYSNQPQHF. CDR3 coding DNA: TGTGCCAGCAGCTACGTGACGGACGCTTATAGCAATCAGCCCCAGCATTTT.

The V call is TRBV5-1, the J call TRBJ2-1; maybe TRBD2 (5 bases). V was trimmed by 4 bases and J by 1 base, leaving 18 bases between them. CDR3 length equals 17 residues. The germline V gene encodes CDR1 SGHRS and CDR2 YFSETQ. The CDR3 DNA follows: TGCGCCAGCAGCCCTGGCGGGTCGCTTACATCCTACAATGAGCAGTTCTTC. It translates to CASSPGGSLTSYNEQFF.

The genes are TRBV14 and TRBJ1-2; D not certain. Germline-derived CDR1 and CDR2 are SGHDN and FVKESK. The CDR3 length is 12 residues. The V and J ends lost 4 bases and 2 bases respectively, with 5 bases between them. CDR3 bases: TGTGCCAGCAGCCCCAACAACTATGGCTACACCTTC. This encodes CASSPNNYGYTF.

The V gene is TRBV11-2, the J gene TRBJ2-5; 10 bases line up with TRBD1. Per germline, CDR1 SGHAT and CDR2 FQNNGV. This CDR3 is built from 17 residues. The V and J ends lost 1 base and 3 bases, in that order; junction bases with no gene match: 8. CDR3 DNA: TGTGCCAGCAGCTTAGTGGGAATCGGGACAGGGGAAGAGACCCAGTACTTC. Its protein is CASSLVGIGTGEETQYF.

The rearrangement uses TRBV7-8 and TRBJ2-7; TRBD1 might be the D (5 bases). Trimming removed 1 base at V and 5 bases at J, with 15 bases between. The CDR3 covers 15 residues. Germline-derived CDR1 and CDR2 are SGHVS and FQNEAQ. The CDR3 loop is CASSLEGYRGHEQYF. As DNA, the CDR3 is TGTGCCAGCAGCTTAGAAGGATATAGGGGCCACGAGCAGTACTTC.

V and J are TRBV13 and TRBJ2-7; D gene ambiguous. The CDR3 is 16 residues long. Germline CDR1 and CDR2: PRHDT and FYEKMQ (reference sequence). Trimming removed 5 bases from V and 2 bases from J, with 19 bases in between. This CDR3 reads CASSLPPQNPPYEQYF. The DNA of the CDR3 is TGTGCCAGCAGCCTACCCCCGCAGAACCCTCCCTACGAGCAGTACTTC.